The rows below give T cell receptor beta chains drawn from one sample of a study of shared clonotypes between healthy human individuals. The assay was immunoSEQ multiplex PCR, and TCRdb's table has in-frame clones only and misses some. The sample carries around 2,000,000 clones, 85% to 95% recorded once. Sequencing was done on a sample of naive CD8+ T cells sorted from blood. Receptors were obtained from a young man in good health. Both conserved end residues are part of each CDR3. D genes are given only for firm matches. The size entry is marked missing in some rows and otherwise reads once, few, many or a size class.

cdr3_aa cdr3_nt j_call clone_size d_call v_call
CASSQDQGFGTDTQYF TGCGCCAGCAGCCAAGATCAAGGATTCGGCACAGATACGCAGTATTTT TRBJ2-3 NA NA TRBV4-3
CASSYSTLNYGYTF TGTGCCAGCAGTTACTCGACCCTTAACTATGGCTACACCTTC TRBJ1-2 NA NA TRBV6-5
CAISDSRPSRTDTQYF TGTGCCATCAGTGACTCCCGGCCCTCCCGCACAGATACGCAGTATTTT TRBJ2-3 NA NA TRBV10-3
CAWSTRLAPYEQYF TGTGCCTGGAGTACTAGACTAGCCCCATACGAGCAGTACTTC TRBJ2-7 NA TRBD2 TRBV30
CAITSRLAGIETQYF TGTGCCATCACCTCGAGGCTAGCGGGAATCGAGACCCAGTACTTC TRBJ2-5 NA TRBD2 TRBV10-3
CASSLNRELFF TGTGCCAGCAGCTTGAACCGGGAGCTGTTTTTT TRBJ2-2 NA NA TRBV5-5
CASSVGGQGHNQPQHF TGTGCCAGCAGCGTAGGGGGACAGGGCCACAATCAGCCCCAGCATTTT TRBJ1-5 NA TRBD1 TRBV9
CASSQDPANTEAFF TGCGCCAGCAGCCAAGATCCAGCGAACACTGAAGCTTTCTTT TRBJ1-1 few NA TRBV4-1
CASSSRGRTGTDTQYF TGTGCCAGCAGTTCTCGTGGGCGTACTGGCACAGATACGCAGTATTTT TRBJ2-3 NA NA TRBV27
CASSEYPGPPGEQYF TGTGCCAGCAGCGAATACCCGGGGCCCCCTGGCGAGCAGTACTTC TRBJ2-7 NA NA TRBV2
CASGVYSRQFMNTEAFF TGCGCCAGCGGAGTGTATTCCCGCCAGTTCATGAACACTGAAGCTTTCTTT TRBJ1-1 NA NA TRBV10-2
CASSFTGGVGEQYF TGTGCCAGCAGTTTCACAGGGGGAGTCGGCGAGCAGTACTTC TRBJ2-7 NA TRBD1 TRBV28
CSVGIPQPGTGVLVTQYF TGCAGCGTTGGGATCCCGCAACCCGGGACAGGGGTATTGGTTACCCAGTACTTC TRBJ2-5 NA TRBD1 TRBV29-1
CASSLHSSYEQYF TGTGCCAGCAGTTTACACAGTTCCTACGAGCAGTACTTC TRBJ2-7 few NA TRBV27
CAWSLSGRDEKLFF TGTGCCTGGAGCCTCAGCGGGCGTGATGAAAAACTGTTTTTT TRBJ1-4 once NA TRBV30
CASSDGVRGPGELFF TGTGCCAGCAGTGACGGGGTTCGGGGACCCGGGGAGCTGTTTTTT TRBJ2-2 NA NA TRBV27
CASSTGALAGVHYEQYF TGTGCCAGCAGCACTGGGGCCCTAGCGGGAGTTCACTACGAGCAGTACTTC TRBJ2-7 NA TRBD2 TRBV9
CASSLESGRRVYGYTF TGTGCCAGCAGCTTGGAATCGGGTAGGCGGGTTTATGGCTACACCTTC TRBJ1-2 NA NA TRBV5-6
CASSLLGGTSYNEQFF TGTGCCAGCAGTTTATTAGGCGGAACCTCCTACAATGAGCAGTTCTTC TRBJ2-1 NA NA TRBV28
CASSTRQGPYGYTF TGTGCCAGCAGCACCCGACAGGGGCCCTATGGCTACACCTTC TRBJ1-2 NA TRBD1 TRBV14
CASSQGLGYGYTF TGCGCCAGCAGCCAAGGATTAGGCTATGGCTACACCTTC TRBJ1-2 NA NA TRBV4-1
CASSSMGGSNQPQHF TGTGCCAGTAGTAGTATGGGGGGATCGAATCAGCCCCAGCATTTT TRBJ1-5 NA NA TRBV19
CASSVEGSGSPDTQYF TGTGCCAGCAGCGTAGAAGGTAGCGGGAGCCCAGATACGCAGTATTTT TRBJ2-3 NA TRBD2 TRBV9